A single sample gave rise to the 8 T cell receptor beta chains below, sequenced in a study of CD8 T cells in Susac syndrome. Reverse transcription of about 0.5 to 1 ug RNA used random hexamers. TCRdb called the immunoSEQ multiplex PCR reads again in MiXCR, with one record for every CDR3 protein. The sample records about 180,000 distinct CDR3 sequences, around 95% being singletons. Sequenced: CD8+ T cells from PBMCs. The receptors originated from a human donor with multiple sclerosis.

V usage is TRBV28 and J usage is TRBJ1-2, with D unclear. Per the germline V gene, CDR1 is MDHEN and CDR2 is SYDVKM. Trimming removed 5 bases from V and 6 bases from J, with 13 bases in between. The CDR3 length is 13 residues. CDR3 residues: CASSPHVSDGYTF. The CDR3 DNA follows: TGTGCCAGCAGTCCGCATGTTTCGGATGGCTACACCTTC.

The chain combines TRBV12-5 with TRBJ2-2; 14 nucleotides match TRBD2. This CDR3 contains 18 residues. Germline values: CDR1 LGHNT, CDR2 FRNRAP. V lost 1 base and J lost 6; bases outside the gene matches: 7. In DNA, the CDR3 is TGTGCTAGTGGTTTGGCCCCGGGACTAGCGGGAGAGGCCGGGGAGCTGTTTTTT. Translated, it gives CASGLAPGLAGEAGELFF.

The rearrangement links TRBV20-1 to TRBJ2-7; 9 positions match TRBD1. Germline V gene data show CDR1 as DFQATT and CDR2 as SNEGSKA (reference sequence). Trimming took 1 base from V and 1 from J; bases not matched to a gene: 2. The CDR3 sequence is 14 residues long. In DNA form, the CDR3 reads TGCAGTGCTAGAGGGACAGGGGAATCCTACGAGCAGTACTTC. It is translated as CSARGTGESYEQYF.

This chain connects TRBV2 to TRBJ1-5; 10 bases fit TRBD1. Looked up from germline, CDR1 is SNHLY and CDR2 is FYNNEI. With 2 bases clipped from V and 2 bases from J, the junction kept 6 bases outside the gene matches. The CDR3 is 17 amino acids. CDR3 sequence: CASSETAGTGGNQPQHF. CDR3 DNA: TGTGCCAGCAGTGAAACAGCCGGGACAGGGGGCAATCAGCCCCAGCATTTT.

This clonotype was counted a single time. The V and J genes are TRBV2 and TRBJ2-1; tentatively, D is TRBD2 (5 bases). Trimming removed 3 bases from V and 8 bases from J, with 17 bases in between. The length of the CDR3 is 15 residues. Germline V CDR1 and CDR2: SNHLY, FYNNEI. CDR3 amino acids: CASSDKIRGRYEQFF. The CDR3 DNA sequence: TGTGCCAGCAGTGATAAGATTCGGGGTCGTTATGAGCAGTTCTTC.

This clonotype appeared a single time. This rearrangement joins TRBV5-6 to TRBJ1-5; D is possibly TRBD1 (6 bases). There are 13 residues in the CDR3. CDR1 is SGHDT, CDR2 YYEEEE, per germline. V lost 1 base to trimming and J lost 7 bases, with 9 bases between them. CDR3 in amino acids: CASSLWGAQPQHF. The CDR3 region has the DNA TGTGCCAGCAGCTTGTGGGGGGCCCAGCCCCAGCATTTT.

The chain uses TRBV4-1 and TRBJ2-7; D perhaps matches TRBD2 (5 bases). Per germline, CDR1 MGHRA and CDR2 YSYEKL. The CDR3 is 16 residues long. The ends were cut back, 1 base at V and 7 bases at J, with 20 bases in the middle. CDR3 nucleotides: TGCGCCAGCAGCCAAGGTCACTATGAGGGAAGACGAGAGCAGTACTTC. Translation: CASSQGHYEGRREQYF.

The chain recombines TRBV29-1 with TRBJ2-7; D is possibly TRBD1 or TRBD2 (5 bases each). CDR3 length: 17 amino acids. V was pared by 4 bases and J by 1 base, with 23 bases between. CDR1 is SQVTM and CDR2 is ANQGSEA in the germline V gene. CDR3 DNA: TGCAGCGTTGGTGGGGCCCTGGGGGAGAAGACGTCCTACGAGCAGTACTTC. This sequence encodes CSVGGALGEKTSYEQYF.